A single sample is the source of the 3 T cell receptor beta chains below, sequenced in a study of T cells in Graves' hyperthyroidism and ophthalmopathy. Amplification yielded TCR beta CDR3 regions, with RNA transcripts as the source. During a first-round RT-PCR of the TCR CDR3, the HTBI primer set was used. In TCRdb, the multiplex PCR reads were re-called with MiXCR into one record per CDR3 protein. The table records hundreds of thousands of distinct CDR3 sequences, about 45% of them present only once. Sequenced sample: peripheral blood or thyroid tissue (not recorded which). The receptors were gathered from an adult man with Graves' disease, either hyperthyroidism or ophthalmopathy (not recorded which).

The chain employs TRBV7-8 and TRBJ1-2, with D unresolved. CDR1 is SGHVS and CDR2 is FQNEAQ in the germline V gene. The CDR3 has 14 residues. With 3 bases removed from V and 4 bases from J, the gap between germline ends came to 12 bases. The CDR3 bases are TGTGCCAGCAGCTTGTCTTTTCGGACCTATGGCTACACCTTC. This sequence encodes CASSLSFRTYGYTF.

This clonotype came up once. A read error may explain this, as a much larger clone is one base away. The V gene is TRBV7-9, the J gene TRBJ1-6, with TRBD1 identical over 7 bases. CDR3 length: 15 residues. The germline V gene encodes CDR1 SEHNR and CDR2 FQNEAQ (reference sequence). The CDR3 sequence: CASRHGTDGNLPLHF. The CDR3 bases are TGTGCCAGCAGACACGGGACAGACGGAAATTTACCCCTCCACTTT.

This clonotype occurred many times. The chain combines TRBV15 with TRBJ2-7, with TRBD1 matching over 8 bases. The V segment lost 5 bases and the J segment 2 bases; nucleotides outside the gene matches: 8. Per the germline V gene, CDR1 is LNHNV and CDR2 is YYDKDF (reference sequence). The CDR3 loop spans 15 amino acids. CDR3 sequence reads: CATSLHRGSAYEQYF. The CDR3 DNA follows: TGTGCCACCAGCCTGCACAGGGGGTCGGCCTACGAGCAGTACTTC.